This TCR beta chain was identified during a study of blood T cell repertoires in COVID-19 (dated by TCRdb to about 2020). Regarding the study in general: Samples covering the acute and convalescent phases of COVID-19 were provided by collaborators in the United States, Italy and Spain. The material from the prospective study consisted of cDNA or gDNA derived from T cells, B-cell-depleted T cells, or PBMCs. The dataset comprised deeply sampled blood TCRbeta repertoires from subjects exposed to, actively infected with, or recovered from COVID-19. The repertoires were released in a freely available public database meant as a resource for research on the immune response to SARS-CoV-2. The samples were drawn from the first 160 participants of the ongoing ImmuneRACE study and from over 950 subjects provided by 6 global collaborators. Nearly every sample came with metadata listing a de-identified subject ID, COVID-19 status, age in years and sex. Where available, HLA class I and class II types were obtained from metadata supplied by the sample provider rather than from assay-based typing. Summary of the overall study and its limitations: The quantity of clinical and demographic metadata differed by source and by participant and was supplied without curation.

CDR1 and CDR2 were assigned from the germline V gene as MDHEN and SYDVKM. The CDR3 covers 12 residues, taking in both the cysteine and the phenylalanine. The DNA shown is the 36-base CDR3, in frame from base 1. The V end loses 6 bases and the J end loses 1 base, and a stretch of 3 bases separates them. Collaborating institutions collected whole blood in K2EDTA tubes following their own protocols. For TCRbeta analysis, collaborators shipped samples in one of three forms: frozen whole blood, isolated PBMCs, or DNA extracted from either of those sample types. A note on this clone: What this receptor recognizes is not known. Base qualities are missing; no much larger clone stands one base away.

TCRbeta CDR3 regions were amplified from genomic DNA using the immunoSEQ Assay, a bias-controlled multiplex PCR. The authors' pipeline ran thus. The number of nucleated cells in each sample was estimated by amplification of reference gene primers within the assay. To quantify the absolute abundance of each unique TCRbeta CDR3 rearrangement, sequence reads were collapsed and filtered. For each sample, productive Simpson clonality was calculated as the square root of Simpson's diversity index over productive rearrangements. Not all clones reach the TCRdb copy of this immuneACCESS table, which keeps in-frame sequences only. Checked studies attribute under half of the gap to unresolved V genes and leave the rest unexplained. D and trimming were read from the DNA, whereas the V and J calls and clone size are those reported in that table. The sample yields about 190,000 clones; around 85% were counted once. Approximately 1.1% of the sample is in the top ten clones.

The receptor comes from a young man with acute or convalescent COVID-19. Sequenced input: peripheral blood. The V and J genes are TRBV28 and TRBJ2-2; no D gene is confidently identified. DNA sequence: TGTGCCAGCAGCCGGAACACCGGGGAGCTGTTTTTT. Its amino acids are CASSRNTGELFF.